This TCR beta chain is drawn from a study of blood T cell repertoires in COVID-19. The protocol was immunoSEQ multiplex PCR, while the TCRdb copy is restricted to in-frame clones and leaves out a portion. Among 230,000 or so clones listed, around 80% were seen once. Looked up from germline, CDR1 is PRHDT and CDR2 is FYEKMQ (reference sequence). This CDR3 is built from 14 residues. Trimming left V 0 bases short and J 2 bases short, with 8 bases between. The origin of this receptor is a human donor in a cohort sampled during active COVID-19. Material for sequencing was peripheral blood. V is TRBV13 and J is TRBJ2-7; unclear D gene. The DNA for the CDR3 is TGTGCCAGCAGCTTAGGACTAAGGCCCTACGAGCAGTACTTC. It encodes CASSLGLRPYEQYF.